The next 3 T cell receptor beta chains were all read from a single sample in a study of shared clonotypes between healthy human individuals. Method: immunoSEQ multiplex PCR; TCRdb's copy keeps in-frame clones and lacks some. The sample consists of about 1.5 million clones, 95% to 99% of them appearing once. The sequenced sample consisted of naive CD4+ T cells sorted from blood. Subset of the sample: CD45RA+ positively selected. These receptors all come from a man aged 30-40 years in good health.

The CDR3 sequence is CASSFQFTGQNTEAFF. DNA of the CDR3: TGTGCCAGCAGTTTTCAGTTTACAGGACAAAACACTGAAGCTTTCTTT. The chain links TRBV28 to TRBJ1-1, with D tentatively TRBD1 (5 bases). CDR1 is MDHEN and CDR2 is SYDVKM in the germline V gene. This CDR3 has 16 residues. V lost 3 bases and J lost 2, with 16 bases in between.

The CDR3 DNA reads as TGTGCCAGCAGCTTAGCGTTTGAGACATCCGAGACCCAGTACTTC. Translation: CASSLAFETSETQYF. This rearrangement joins TRBV7-8 to TRBJ2-5; D is unclear. Between the trimmed V and J ends, which lost 0 bases and 5 bases, there was a span of 13 bases. The germline V gene has CDR1 SGHVS and CDR2 FQNEAQ. The CDR3 is made up of 15 amino acids.

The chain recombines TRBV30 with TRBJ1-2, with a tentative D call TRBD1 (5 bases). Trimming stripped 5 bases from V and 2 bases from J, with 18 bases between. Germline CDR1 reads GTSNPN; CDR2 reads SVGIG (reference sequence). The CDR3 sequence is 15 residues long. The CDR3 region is CAWVTVGRGNYGYTF. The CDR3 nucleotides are TGTGCCTGGGTGACCGTTGGGAGGGGAAACTATGGCTACACCTTC.